This T cell receptor beta chain is drawn from a study of early T cells in non-severe SARS-CoV-2 infection (dated by TCRdb to the early 2020s). For the study in its entirety: TCR sequencing used bulk RNA from unsorted whole blood, so alpha and beta chains could not be paired.

CDR1 and CDR2 are read off the germline V gene as MNHEY and SVGEGT. The CDR3 covers 15 residues, taking in both the cysteine and the phenylalanine. Only CDR3 DNA is held: 45 bases, read in frame from base 1. The trim is 4 bases for V and 1 base for J, with a gap of 13 bases between the germline ends. Beyond this particular receptor, the publication reports: VDJdb matching was skewed toward anti-spike CD8 responses and likely underestimated virus-specific expansions, missing private and CD4 specificities.

Library preparation was by 5' RACE. For sequencing, a NextSeq 500 was employed. Unique molecular identifiers were attached to individual cDNA molecules in the TCR library protocol so that sequencing error and PCR bias could be corrected. TCR alpha and beta chains were both sequenced, and the abundances of alpha and beta sequences in each sample were closely correlated with each other. From the authors' description of their analysis: Decombinator V4 was used to annotate TCR sequences for V gene, J gene and CDR3. TCRs were defined as expanded if a significant change between any two time points was detected under a Poisson model with p below 0.0001. TCR abundances were normalised to the total number of TCRs sequenced in each sample and reported as counts per million. TRAV1-2 paired with TRAJ12, TRAJ20 or TRAJ33 defined MAIT TCRs, while TRAV10 paired with TRAJ18 defined iNKT TCRs. VDJdb, accessed on 1 November 2021, was searched for TCRs annotated for CMV, EBV and SARS-CoV-2, and TCRs annotated for more than one antigen were excluded. Using fastp trimming at Q25 and MiXCR clonotype assembly, TCRdb reanalyzed the public sequencing data and kept in-frame beta chains. Records with the same CDR3 protein are collapsed into one entry carrying the most frequent genes and DNA. The V and J calls were determined by TCRdb, not by the authors. The sample records approximately 31,000 distinct CDR3 sequences, 6% to 7% of which are singletons. Around 2.9% of the sample rests with the top ten.

Set within a cohort of healthcare workers in London, UK, this nested case-control study involved weekly PCR testing of nasopharyngeal swabs along with blood sampling. Healthcare workers were recruited during the week of the UK lockdown, between 23 and 31 March 2020, and followed weekly for up to roughly 15 weeks. In its sample, this clonotype was seen many times. What this receptor recognizes is not known. The input lacks base qualities; no much larger clone sits a single base away. The chain was built from TRBV6-2 or TRBV6-3 and TRBJ1-1; a confident D gene designation cannot be given. Sequencing used whole blood. The clonotype was recovered from an adult who was a healthcare worker with PCR-confirmed SARS-CoV-2 infection or an uninfected control (not recorded which). At the DNA level, the sequence is TGTGCCAGCAGTTTACGACCATTGGGGAACACTGAAGCTTTCTTT. This gives the protein CASSLRPLGNTEAFF.